This TCR beta chain was profiled in a study of T-cell memory formation after mild COVID-19 (dated by TCRdb to 2020 to 2022). Describing the broader study: TCR sequence clusters from the two donors were largely donor specific. Two young, previously healthy adult volunteers, one female and one male, were included in the cohort. In two donors, T-cell clones that expanded and contracted after mild COVID-19 were followed by sequencing TCRalpha and TCRbeta repertoires longitudinally. Overall study results and their limits: The second-wave clones that peaked on day 37 were not confirmed to be SARS-CoV-2 specific. Some responding clones were detected in pre-infection memory, which suggested that pre-existing cross-reactive memory T cells had joined the SARS-CoV-2 response. Clones contracting from day 15 to 85 had balanced CD4/CD8 phenotypes, while a second wave expanding from day 15 to 37 was biased towards CD4+. Contracting CD4+ clones were located mainly in the CM and EM memory subsets, whereas CD8+ clones were found to be enriched in EMRA. The study covered only a couple of mild cases, and larger cohorts including severe cases with pre-infection samples were considered necessary.

The sequencer was an Illumina NovaSeq 6000. cDNA libraries for TCRalpha and TCRbeta were prepared by 5'RACE using constant-segment primers, with sample barcodes and unique molecular identifiers added. Trizol reagent was used to extract RNA from every sample. Library amplification was performed in two PCR steps, and a second sample barcode and Illumina TruSeq adapters were introduced in the second step. The libraries were sequenced on an Illumina NovaSeq using 2 x 150 bp paired-end reads. In the authors' own workflow: The reads were demultiplexed and collapsed into UMI-guided consensus sequences using migec v1.2.7. Using mixcr v2.1.11, the UMI consensuses were aligned to TRA and TRB V and J templates and assembled into clonotypes. A clonotype was counted as expanded or contracted only if both edgeR and NoisET called the change significant, with noise models trained on biological replicates. For edgeR calls, the cutoffs were a false discovery rate-adjusted p below 0.01 and a log2 fold-change threshold of 1. As an exploratory analysis of dynamics, PCA with hierarchical clustering was applied to max-normalized trajectories of the 1000 most abundant clonotypes. The CD4 or CD8 phenotype of responding clones was assigned using the separately sequenced CD4+ and CD8+ repertoires. Through fastp at Q25 and MiXCR, TCRdb rebuilt clones from the public reads, retaining in-frame beta chains. Rows merge per CDR3 protein into single entries with the most common DNA and genes. TCRdb assigned the V and J calls; the authors' analysis was not used. This sample is represented by approximately 170,000 distinct CDR3 sequences; approximately 13% of them were singletons. In total, the top ten clones hold 3% to 4% of the sample.

Ficoll-Paque density gradient centrifugation was the method used to isolate PBMCs. With respect to this clonotype: Its binding antigen is unknown. No base qualities exist here, and no much larger clone lies one base off it.

The TCR was taken from a man in his late teens or twenties who had mild COVID-19 (a few samples of this study predate the infection). The sample titles of this study are shuffled in the database, so cell type and time point are left out; the donor was told from shared clones. Sample: PBMCs or a T cell subset sorted from them (not recorded which).

This receptor has the CDR3 CSVGGLLGEKLFF. The nucleotides are TGCAGCGTTGGGGGGCTCTTAGGTGAAAAACTGTTTTTT. Recombination linked TRBV29-1 to TRBJ1-4; TRBD1 is a possible D gene, resting on 6 matching bases. Including the terminal cysteine and phenylalanine, the CDR3 comprises 13 residues. This entry keeps only the CDR3 DNA: 39 bases, framed from base 1. Relative to germline, V is 4 bases shorter and J is 7 bases shorter, with 13 bases between their ends. CDR1 is given as SQVTM and CDR2 as ANQGSEA, both from the germline V gene.